The entry below gives a single T cell receptor (beta chain) sequence along with its context. The repertoire was sequenced with immunoSEQ multiplex PCR; TCRdb's copy has only in-frame clones and lacks some. The table shows some 70,000 clones, with more than 70% occurring only once. This specimen belongs to a study of blood T cell repertoires in COVID-19. Study-level background: Samples came from the United States, Italy and Spain, spanning acute and convalescent COVID-19. T cells, B-cell-depleted T cells, or PBMCs supplied cDNA or gDNA.

CDR3 length: 15 residues. The chain joins TRBV21-1 to TRBJ1-2. TRBV21-1 constitutes a pseudogene. The receptor was derived from a man aged 45 to 65 with active COVID-19. The sample taken for sequencing was peripheral blood. The CDR3 spells CASGKRGTSNYGYTF. The CDR3 DNA is TGTGCCAGCGGAAAACGAGGGACTTCTAACTATGGCTACACCTTC.